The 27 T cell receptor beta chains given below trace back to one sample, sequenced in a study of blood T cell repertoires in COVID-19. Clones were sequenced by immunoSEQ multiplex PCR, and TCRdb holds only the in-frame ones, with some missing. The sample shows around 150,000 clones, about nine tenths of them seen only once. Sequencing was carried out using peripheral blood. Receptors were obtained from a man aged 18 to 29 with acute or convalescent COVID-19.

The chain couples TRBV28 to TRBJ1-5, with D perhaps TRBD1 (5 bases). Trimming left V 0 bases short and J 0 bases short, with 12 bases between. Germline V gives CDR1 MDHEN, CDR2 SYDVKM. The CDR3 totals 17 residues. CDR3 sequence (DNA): TGTGCCAGCAGTTTATGGGACTGGGGGGATAGCAATCAGCCCCAGCATTTT. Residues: CASSLWDWGDSNQPQHF.

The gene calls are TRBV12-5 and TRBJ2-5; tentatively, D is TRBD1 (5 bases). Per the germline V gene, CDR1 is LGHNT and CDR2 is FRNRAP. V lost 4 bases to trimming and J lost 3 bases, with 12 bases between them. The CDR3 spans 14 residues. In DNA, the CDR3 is TGTGCTAGTGGTTGGGGCTACCCCGAAGAGACCCAGTACTTC. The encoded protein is CASGWGYPEETQYF.

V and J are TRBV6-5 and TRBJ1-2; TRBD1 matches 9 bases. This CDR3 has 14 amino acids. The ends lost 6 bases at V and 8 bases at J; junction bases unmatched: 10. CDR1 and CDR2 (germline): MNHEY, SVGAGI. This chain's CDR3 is CASSSGQGTRGYTF. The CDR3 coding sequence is TGTGCCAGCAGCTCGGGACAGGGCACGCGCGGCTACACCTTC.

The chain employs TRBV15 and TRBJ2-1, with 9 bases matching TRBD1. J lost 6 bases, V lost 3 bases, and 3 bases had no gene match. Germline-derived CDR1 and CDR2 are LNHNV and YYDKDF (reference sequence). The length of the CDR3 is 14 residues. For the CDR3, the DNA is TGTGCCACCAGCAGGGGGACAGGGATCAATGAGCAGTTCTTC. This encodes CATSRGTGINEQFF.

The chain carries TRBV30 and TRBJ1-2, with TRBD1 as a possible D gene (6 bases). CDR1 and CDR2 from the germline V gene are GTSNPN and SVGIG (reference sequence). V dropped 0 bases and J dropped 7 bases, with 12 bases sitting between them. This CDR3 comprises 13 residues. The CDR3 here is CAWSVLLTGGYTF. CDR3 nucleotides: TGTGCCTGGAGTGTTCTCTTGACAGGTGGCTACACCTTC.

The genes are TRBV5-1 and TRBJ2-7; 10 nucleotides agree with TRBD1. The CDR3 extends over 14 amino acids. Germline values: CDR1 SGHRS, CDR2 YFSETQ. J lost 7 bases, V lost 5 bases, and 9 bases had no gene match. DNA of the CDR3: TGCGCCAGCAGACCGGGACAGGGGCTGTGGGAGCAGTACTTC. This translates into CASRPGQGLWEQYF.

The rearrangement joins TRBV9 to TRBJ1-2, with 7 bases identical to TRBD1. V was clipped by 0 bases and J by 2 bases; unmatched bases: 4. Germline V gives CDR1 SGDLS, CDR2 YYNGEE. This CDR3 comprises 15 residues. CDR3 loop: CASSVDQTGNYGYTF. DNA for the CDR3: TGTGCCAGCAGCGTAGACCAGACAGGGAACTATGGCTACACCTTC.

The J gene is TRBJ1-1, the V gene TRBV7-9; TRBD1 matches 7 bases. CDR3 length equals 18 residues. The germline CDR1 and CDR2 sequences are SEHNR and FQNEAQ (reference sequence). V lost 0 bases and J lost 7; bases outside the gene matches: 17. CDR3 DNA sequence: TGTGCCAGCAGCTTAGCTCTGGCCAAAGCAGGGGGTAGGCTTGAAGCTTTCTTT. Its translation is CASSLALAKAGGRLEAFF.

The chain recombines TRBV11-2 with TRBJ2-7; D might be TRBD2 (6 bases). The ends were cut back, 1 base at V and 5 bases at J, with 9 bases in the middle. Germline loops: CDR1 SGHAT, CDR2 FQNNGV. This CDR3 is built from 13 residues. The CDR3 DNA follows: TGTGCCAGCAGCTTAGTCCCTAGCGACGAGCAGTACTTC. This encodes CASSLVPSDEQYF.

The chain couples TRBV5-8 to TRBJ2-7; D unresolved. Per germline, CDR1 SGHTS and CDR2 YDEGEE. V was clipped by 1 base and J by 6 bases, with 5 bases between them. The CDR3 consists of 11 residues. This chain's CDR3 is CASSLLSEQYF. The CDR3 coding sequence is TGTGCCAGCAGCTTGTTGAGCGAGCAGTACTTC.

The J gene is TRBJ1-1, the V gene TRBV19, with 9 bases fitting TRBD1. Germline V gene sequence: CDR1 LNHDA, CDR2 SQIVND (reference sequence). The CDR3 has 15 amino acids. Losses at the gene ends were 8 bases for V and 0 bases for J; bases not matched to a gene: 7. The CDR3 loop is CASFTGTGMNTEAFF. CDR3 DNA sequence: TGTGCCAGTTTCACCGGGACAGGGATGAACACTGAAGCTTTCTTT.

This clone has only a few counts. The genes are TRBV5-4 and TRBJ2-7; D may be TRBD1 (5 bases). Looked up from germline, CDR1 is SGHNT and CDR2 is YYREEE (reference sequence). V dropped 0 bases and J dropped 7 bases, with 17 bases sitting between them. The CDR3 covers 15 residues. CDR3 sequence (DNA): TGTGCCAGCAGCTTGGAGGGTAGGACAAAGGGGGAGCAGTACTTC. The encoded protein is CASSLEGRTKGEQYF.

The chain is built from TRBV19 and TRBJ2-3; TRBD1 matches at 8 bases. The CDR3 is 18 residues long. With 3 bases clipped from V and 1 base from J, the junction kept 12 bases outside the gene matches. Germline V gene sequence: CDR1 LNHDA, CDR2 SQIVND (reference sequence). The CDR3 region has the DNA TGTGCCAGTAGTATTTTTCCGGTATCGACAGGGGGCACAGATACGCAGTATTTT. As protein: CASSIFPVSTGGTDTQYF.

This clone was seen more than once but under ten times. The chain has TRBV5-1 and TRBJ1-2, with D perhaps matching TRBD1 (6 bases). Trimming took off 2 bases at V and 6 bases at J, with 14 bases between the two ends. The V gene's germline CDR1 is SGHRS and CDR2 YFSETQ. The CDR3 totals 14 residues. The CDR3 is CASSLRNRENGYTF. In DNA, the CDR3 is TGCGCCAGCAGCTTAAGGAACAGGGAGAATGGCTACACCTTC. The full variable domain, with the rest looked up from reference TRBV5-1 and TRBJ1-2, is KAGVTQTPRYLIKTRGQQVTLSCSPISGHRSVSWYQQTPGQGLQFLFEYFSETQRNKGNFPGRFSGRQFSNSRSEMNVSTLELGDSALYLCASSLRNRENGYTFGSGTRLTVV.

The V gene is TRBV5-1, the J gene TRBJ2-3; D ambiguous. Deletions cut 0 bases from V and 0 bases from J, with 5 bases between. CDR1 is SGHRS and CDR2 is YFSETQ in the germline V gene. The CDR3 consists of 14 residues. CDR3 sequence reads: CASSLETSTDTQYF. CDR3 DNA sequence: TGCGCCAGCAGCTTGGAAACTAGCACAGATACGCAGTATTTT.

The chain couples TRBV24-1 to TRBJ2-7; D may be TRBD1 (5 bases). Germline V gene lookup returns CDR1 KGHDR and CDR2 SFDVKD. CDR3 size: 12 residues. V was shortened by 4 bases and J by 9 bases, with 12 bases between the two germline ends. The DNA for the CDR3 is TGTGCCACCAGTGACCCTGACAGAAGGCAGTACTTC. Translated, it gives CATSDPDRRQYF.

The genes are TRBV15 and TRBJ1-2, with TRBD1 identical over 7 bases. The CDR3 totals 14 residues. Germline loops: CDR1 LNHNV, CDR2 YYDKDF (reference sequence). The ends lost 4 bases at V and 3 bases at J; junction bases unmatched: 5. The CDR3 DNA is TGTGCCACCAGCAATCGGACAGGACACTATGGCTACACCTTC. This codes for CATSNRTGHYGYTF. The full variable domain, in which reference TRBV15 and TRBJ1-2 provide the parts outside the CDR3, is DAMVIQNPRYQVTQFGKPVTLSCSQTLNHNVMYWYQQKSSQAPKLLFHYYDKDFNNEADTPDNFQSRRPNTSFCFLDIRSPGLGDTAMYLCATSNRTGHYGYTFGSGTRLTVV.

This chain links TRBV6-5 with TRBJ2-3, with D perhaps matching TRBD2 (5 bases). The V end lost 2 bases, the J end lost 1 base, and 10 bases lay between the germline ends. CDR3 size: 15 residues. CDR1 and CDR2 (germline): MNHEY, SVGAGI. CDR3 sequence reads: CASSYTRLGTDTQYF. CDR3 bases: TGTGCCAGCAGTTACACTAGGTTGGGCACAGATACGCAGTATTTT.

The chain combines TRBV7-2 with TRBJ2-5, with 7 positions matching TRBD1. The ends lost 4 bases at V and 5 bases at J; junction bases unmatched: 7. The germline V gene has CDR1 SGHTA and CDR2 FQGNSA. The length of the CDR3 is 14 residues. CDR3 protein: CASSSQTGKETQYF. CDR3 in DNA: TGTGCCAGCAGCTCCCAGACAGGGAAGGAGACCCAGTACTTC.

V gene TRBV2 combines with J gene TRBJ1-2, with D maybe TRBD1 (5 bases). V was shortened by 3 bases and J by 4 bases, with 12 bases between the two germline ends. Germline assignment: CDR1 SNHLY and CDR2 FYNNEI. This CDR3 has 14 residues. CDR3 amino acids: CASSDGGAPYGYTF. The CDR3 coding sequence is TGTGCCAGCAGTGACGGTGGGGCCCCCTATGGCTACACCTTC.

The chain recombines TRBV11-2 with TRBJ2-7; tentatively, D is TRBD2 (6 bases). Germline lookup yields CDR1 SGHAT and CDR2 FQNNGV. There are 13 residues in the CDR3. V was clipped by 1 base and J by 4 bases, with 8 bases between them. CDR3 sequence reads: CASSLVRGYEQYF. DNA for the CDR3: TGTGCCAGCAGCTTAGTCCGGGGGTACGAGCAGTACTTC.

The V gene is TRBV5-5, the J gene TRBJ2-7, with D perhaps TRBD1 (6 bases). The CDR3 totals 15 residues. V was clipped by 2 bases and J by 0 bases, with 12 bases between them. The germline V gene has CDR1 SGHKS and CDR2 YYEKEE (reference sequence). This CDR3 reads CASSLQGGSSYEQYF. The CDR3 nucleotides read TGTGCCAGCAGCTTACAGGGTGGGAGCTCCTACGAGCAGTACTTC.

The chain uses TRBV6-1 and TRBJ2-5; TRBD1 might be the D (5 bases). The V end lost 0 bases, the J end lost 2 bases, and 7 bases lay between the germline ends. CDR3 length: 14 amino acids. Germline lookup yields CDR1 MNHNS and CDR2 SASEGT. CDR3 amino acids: CASSEAHRQETQYF. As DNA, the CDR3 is TGTGCCAGCAGTGAAGCGCACAGGCAAGAGACCCAGTACTTC.

The CDR3 DNA sequence: TGTGCCAGCAGCCAGTCTTCTGGGGCCAACGTCCTGACTTTC. Translated: CASSQSSGANVLTF. The chain links TRBV2 to TRBJ2-6; D call uncertain. Germline CDR1 is SNHLY and CDR2 is FYNNEI. This CDR3 is built from 14 residues. The V gene lost 6 bases and the J gene lost 1 base, with 7 bases spanning the gap.

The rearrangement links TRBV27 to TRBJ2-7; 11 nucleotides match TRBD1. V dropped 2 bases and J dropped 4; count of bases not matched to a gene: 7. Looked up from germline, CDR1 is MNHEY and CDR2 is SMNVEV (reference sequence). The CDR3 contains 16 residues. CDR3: CASSLAPGQGVYEQYF. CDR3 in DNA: TGTGCCAGCAGTTTAGCCCCGGGACAGGGGGTATACGAGCAGTACTTC.

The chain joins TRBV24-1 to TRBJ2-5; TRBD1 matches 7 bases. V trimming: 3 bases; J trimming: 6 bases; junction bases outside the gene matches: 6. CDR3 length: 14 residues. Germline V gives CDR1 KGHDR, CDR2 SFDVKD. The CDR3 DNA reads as TGTGCCACCAGTGATACCACAGGGGTGAAGACCCAGTACTTC. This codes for CATSDTTGVKTQYF.

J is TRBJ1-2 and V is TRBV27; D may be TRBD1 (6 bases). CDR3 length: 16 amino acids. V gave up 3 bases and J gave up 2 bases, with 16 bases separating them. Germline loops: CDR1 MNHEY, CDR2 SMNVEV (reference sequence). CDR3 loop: CASSFFGTIGNYGYTF. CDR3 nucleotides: TGTGCCAGCAGTTTTTTTGGGACAATAGGAAACTATGGCTACACCTTC.